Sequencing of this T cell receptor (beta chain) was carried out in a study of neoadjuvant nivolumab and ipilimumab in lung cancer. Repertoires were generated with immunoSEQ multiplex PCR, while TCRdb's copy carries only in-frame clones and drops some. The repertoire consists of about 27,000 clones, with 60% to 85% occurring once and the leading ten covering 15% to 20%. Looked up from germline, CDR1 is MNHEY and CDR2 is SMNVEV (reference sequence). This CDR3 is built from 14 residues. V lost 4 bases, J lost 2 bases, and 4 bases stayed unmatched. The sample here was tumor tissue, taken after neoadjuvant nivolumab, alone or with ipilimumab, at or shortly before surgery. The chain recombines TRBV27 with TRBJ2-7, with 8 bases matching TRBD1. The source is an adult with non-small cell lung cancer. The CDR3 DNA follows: TGTGCCAGCAGTTGGACAGGGATGACCTACGAGCAGTACTTC. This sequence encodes CASSWTGMTYEQYF.